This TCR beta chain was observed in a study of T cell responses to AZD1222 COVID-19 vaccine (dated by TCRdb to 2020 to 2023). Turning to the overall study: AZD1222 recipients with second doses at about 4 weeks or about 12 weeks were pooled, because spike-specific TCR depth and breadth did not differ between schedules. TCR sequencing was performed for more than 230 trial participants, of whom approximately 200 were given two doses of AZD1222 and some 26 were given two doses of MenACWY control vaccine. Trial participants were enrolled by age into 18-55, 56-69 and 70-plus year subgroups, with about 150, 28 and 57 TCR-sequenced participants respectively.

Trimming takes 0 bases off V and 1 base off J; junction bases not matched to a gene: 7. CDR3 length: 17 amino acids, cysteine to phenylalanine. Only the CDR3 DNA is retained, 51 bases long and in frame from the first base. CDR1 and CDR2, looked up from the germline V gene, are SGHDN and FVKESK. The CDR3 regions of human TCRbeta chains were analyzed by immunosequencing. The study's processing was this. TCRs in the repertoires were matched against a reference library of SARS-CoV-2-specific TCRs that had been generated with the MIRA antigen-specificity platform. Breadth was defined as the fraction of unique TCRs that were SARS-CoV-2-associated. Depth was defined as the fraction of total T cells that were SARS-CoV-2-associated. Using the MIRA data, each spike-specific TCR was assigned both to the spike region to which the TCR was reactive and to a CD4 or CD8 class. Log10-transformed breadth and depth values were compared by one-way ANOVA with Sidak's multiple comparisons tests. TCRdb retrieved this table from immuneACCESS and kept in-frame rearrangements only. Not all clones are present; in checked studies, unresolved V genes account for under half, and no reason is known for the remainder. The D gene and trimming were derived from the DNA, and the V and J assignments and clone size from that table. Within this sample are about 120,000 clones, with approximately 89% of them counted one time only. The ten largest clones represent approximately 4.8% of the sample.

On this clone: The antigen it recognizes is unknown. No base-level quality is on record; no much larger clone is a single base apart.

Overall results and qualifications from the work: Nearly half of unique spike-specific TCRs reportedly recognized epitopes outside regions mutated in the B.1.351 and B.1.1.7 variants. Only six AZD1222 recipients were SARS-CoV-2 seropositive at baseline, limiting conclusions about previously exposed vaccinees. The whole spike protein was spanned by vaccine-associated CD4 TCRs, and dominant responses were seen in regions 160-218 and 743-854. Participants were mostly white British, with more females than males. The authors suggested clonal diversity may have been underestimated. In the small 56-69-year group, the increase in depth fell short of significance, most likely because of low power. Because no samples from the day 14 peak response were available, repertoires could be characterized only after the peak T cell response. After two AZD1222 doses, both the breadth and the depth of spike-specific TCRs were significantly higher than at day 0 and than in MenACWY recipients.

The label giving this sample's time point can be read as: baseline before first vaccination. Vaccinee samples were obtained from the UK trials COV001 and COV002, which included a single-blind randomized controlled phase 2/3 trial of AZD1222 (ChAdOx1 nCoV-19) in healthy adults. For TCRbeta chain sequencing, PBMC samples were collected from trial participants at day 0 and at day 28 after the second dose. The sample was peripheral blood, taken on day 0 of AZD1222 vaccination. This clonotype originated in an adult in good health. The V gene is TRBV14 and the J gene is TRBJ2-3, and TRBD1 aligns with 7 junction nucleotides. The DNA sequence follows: TGTGCCAGCAGCCAAGAACCCTCGGGACAGCGCACAGATACGCAGTATTTT. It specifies CASSQEPSGQRTDTQYF.